The clone carrying this T cell receptor (beta chain) was seen only a few times. Its antigen is unknown. The sample belongs to a study of read filtering for tumor transcriptome and immune sequencing. Study context: R-ISS stage counts were 8 for I, 15 to 20 for II, about seven for III. Whole-transcriptome libraries were prepared after DNase treatment. IR-seq gave about 3.5 to 10.27 million TCR reads per sample; RNA-seq gave roughly 80 to 1273.

Study findings and constraints: IR-seq and RNA-seq agreed better without single-read clonotypes.

V lost 1 base, J lost 3 bases, and 11 bases lay in between. The CDR3 totals 15 residues. Germline CDR1 and CDR2: SGHDT and YYEEEE. This library used approximately 0.4 ug RNA and molecular barcoded adaptors spanning alpha/delta and beta/gamma chains. TCRdb fed the reads into MiXCR, producing one record per CDR3 protein. This table has approximately 62,000 distinct CDR3 sequences, roughly 19% appearing once. The source is a donor at least 40 years old with multiple myeloma. V is TRBV5-6 and J is TRBJ2-1; a possible D gene is TRBD1 (5 bases). The sequencing sample was made of a population of CD138-negative cells sorted from bone marrow. The CDR3 bases are TGTGCCAGCAGCTTGCCAGGGCAGAGCTACAATGAGCAGTTCTTC. Protein product: CASSLPGQSYNEQFF.